This entry is about one T cell receptor beta chain. The data belong to a study of blood T cell repertoires in COVID-19. Study as a whole: Nucleic acid was either cDNA or gDNA, and it came from T cells, B-cell-depleted T cells, or PBMCs.

In the study's own analysis: For nucleated cells, counts were estimated from reference gene primer amplification. Sequencing used immunoSEQ multiplex PCR; TCRdb keeps in-frame clones, though not all of them. V and J calls and clone size are copied from that table; D and trimming were computed from the DNA. The sample includes 160,000 or so clones, roughly 90% of them seen just once. The CDR3 sequence is 13 residues long. V lost 7 bases and J 1 base, leaving 10 bases between the germline ends. Germline CDR1 and CDR2: WNHNN and SYGVQD (reference sequence). Sequencing was done on a sample of peripheral blood. This chain joins TRBV10-1 and TRBJ1-1; D is undetermined. The TCR was taken from a man aged 60 to 69 with acute or convalescent COVID-19. The CDR3 sequence is CASTSMRNTEAFF. CDR3 bases: TGCGCCAGCACTTCCATGCGGAACACTGAAGCTTTCTTT.